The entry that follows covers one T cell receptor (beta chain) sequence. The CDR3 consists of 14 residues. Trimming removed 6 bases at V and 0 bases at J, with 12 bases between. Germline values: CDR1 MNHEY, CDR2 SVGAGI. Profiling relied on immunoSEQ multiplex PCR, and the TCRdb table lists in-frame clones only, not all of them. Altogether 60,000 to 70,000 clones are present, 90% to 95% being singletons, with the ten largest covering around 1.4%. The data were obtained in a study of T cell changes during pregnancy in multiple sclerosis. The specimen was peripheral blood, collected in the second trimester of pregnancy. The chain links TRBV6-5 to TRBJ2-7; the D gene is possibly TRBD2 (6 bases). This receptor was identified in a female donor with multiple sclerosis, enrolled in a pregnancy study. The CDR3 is CASRRGLSSYEQYF. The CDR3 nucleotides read TGTGCCAGCAGGCGGGGCCTAAGCTCCTACGAGCAGTACTTC.